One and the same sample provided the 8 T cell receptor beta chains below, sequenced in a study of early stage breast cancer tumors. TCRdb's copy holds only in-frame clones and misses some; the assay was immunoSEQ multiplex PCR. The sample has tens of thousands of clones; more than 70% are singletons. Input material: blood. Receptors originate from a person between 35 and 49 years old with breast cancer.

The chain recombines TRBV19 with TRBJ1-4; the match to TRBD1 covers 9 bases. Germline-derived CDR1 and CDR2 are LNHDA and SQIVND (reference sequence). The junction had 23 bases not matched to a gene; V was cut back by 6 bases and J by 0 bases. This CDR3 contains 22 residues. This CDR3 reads CASRSHRIGTGMGAATNEKLFF. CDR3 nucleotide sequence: TGTGCCAGTAGAAGCCACCGAATAGGGACAGGGATGGGTGCGGCAACTAATGAAAAACTGTTTTTT.

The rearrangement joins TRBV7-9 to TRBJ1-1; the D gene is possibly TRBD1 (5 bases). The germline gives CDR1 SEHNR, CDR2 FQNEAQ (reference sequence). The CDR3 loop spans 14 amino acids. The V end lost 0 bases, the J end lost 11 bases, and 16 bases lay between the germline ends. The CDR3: CASSLAQGSRRAFF. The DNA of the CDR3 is TGTGCCAGCAGCTTAGCGCAGGGATCAAGGCGGGCTTTCTTT.

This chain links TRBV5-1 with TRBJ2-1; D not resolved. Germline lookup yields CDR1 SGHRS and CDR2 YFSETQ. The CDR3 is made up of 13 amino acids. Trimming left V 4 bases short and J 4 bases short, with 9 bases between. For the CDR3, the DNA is TGCGCCAGCAGCCCCGGGTTTTACAATGAGCAGTTCTTC. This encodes CASSPGFYNEQFF.

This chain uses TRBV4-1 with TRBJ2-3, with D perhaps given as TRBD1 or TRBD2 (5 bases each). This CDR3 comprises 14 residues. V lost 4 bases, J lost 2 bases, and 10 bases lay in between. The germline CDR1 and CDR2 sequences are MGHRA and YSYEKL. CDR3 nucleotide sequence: TGCGCCAGCAGCCCGGGGCCAGTCACAGATACGCAGTATTTT. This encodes CASSPGPVTDTQYF.

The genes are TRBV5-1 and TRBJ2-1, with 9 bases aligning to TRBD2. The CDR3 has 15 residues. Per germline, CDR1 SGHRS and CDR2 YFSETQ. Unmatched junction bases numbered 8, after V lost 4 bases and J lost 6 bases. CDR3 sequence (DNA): TGCGCCAGCAGCCTAGCGGGGAGACCGCCCAATGAGCAGTTCTTC. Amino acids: CASSLAGRPPNEQFF. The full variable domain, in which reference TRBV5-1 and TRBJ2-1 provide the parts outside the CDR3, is KAGVTQTPRYLIKTRGQQVTLSCSPISGHRSVSWYQQTPGQGLQFLFEYFSETQRNKGNFPGRFSGRQFSNSRSEMNVSTLELGDSALYLCASSLAGRPPNEQFFGPGTRLTVL.

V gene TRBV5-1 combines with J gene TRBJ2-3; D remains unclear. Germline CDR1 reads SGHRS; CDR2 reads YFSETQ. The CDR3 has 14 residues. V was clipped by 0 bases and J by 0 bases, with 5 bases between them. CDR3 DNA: TGCGCCAGCAGCTTGGAATTCAGCACAGATACGCAGTATTTT. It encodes CASSLEFSTDTQYF.

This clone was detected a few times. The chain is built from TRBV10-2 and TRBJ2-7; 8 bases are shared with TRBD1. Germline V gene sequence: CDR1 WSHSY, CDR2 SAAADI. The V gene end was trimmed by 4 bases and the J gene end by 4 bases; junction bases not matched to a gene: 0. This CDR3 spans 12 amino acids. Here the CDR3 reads CASSGTGYEQYF. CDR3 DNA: TGCGCCAGCAGTGGGACAGGGTACGAGCAGTACTTC.

For the CDR3, the DNA is TGCGCCAGCAGCCAACATTCAGCGGGAGGTCCCACAGATACGCAGTATTTT. The encoded protein is CASSQHSAGGPTDTQYF. V usage is TRBV4-1 and J usage is TRBJ2-3; TRBD2 aligns across 9 bases. The germline V gene has CDR1 MGHRA and CDR2 YSYEKL. The trim removed 2 bases at V and 2 bases at J, leaving 8 bases unmatched. This CDR3 region has 17 residues.